Sequencing of this TCR beta chain was carried out in a study of blood T cells in healthy people across ages. The study, taken as a whole, reports: Unsorted PBMCs prevented conclusive naive versus antigen-experienced comparison.

Turning to this clonotype: The antigen remains unidentified. Its ends do not fully match the called genes, so a read error is possible.

Together with a sample-barcoded 5' primer, a J-beta primer mix was included in a second PCR lasting about 7 to 11 cycles. TCRdb used MiXCR to reprocess the 5' RACE reads, holding one entry per CDR3 protein. The sample holds around 870,000 distinct CDR3 sequences, 29% seen once. This receptor was taken from a woman aged 80 or over in good health. Sequences were obtained from blood.

The CDR3: CAGSLGASSTDTQYF. The CDR3 DNA follows: TGTGCCGGCAGCTTAGGGGCCAGCAGCACAGATACGCAGTATTTT. The gene calls are TRBV11-2 and TRBJ2-3; maybe TRBD1 (5 bases). Germline CDR1 is SGHAT and CDR2 is FQNNGV. This CDR3 region has 15 residues.